These 19 T cell receptor beta chains were sequenced from one sample in a study of T cells in women clearing cervical HPV infection. The data were produced by immunoSEQ multiplex PCR, yet TCRdb's version contains in-frame clones alone and is incomplete. Recorded here are fewer than 50,000 clones; the top ten clones represent approximately 1.2%. The specimen was blood buffy coat. These receptors originate from a woman between 18 and 70 years old with a cervical HPV16 infection that either progressed to CIN3+ or cleared (not recorded which).

As to this clone: Sequencing ends 3 residues short of the CDR3 end; the germline J gene provides the rest. The chain links TRBV19 to TRBJ1-4, with 7 nucleotides matching TRBD1. Germline V gives CDR1 LNHDA, CDR2 SQIVND (reference sequence). V gave up 4 bases and J gave up 5 bases; unmatched junction bases: 4. The CDR3 extends over 14 amino acids. The CDR3 DNA, read in part, is TGTGCCAGTAGTAGGGGACAGATGAATGAAAAA. Translation gives CASSRGQMNEK. The whole CDR3 is CASSRGQMNEKLFF. Together with reference TRBV19 and TRBJ1-4, the CDR3 gives the full variable domain: DGGITQSPKYLFRKEGQNVTLSCEQNLNHDAMYWYRQDPGQGLRLIYYSQIVNDFQKGDIAEGYSVSREKKESFPLTVTSAQKNPTAFYLCASSRGQMNEKLFFGSGTQLSVL.

Concerning this clone: The CDR3 end falls 3 residues outside the read, so it is completed with the germline J gene. The V and J genes are TRBV15 and TRBJ1-4; no definite D call. V shed 0 bases and J shed 6 bases, with 14 bases lying between them. The CDR3 runs to 16 residues. The germline CDR1 and CDR2 sequences are LNHNV and YYDKDF (reference sequence). The chain's CDR3 is CATSRDPKLHDEKLFF. CDR3 DNA, as far as it was read: TGTGCCACCAGCAGAGATCCAAAATTACACGATGAAAAA.

As concerns this clone: The read falls 3 residues short of the CDR3 end, and the missing part is taken from the germline J gene. This chain joins TRBV19 and TRBJ1-2, with D possibly TRBD1 on 5 matching bases. V lost 4 bases, J lost 7 bases, and 10 bases lay in between. From germline, CDR1 is LNHDA and CDR2 SQIVND (reference sequence). The CDR3 is made up of 12 amino acids. Here the CDR3 reads CASSKWGGGYTF. The covered CDR3 bases are TGTGCCAGTAGTAAATGGGGCGGTGGC.

About this clone: The sequenced fragment ends 3 residues before the CDR3 boundary, so the rest is inferred from the germline J gene. The chain couples TRBV29-1 to TRBJ2-5; 8 bases match TRBD1. Germline CDR1 reads SQVTM; CDR2 reads ANQGSEA. CDR3 length equals 12 residues. J lost 5 bases, V lost 6 bases, and 5 bases had no gene match. Partial CDR3 DNA: TGCAGCGTCAGGGGGCGCACGGAGACC. Translation: CSVRGRTET. The full-length CDR3 reads as CSVRGRTETQYF.

In regard to this clone: The DNA ends 3 residues before the CDR3 does, and the rest of the CDR3 is filled in from the germline J gene. The V call is TRBV4-2, the J call TRBJ1-2; 8 positions match TRBD1. CDR1 and CDR2 from the germline V gene are LGHNA and YNFKEQ. The J segment lost 5 bases and the V segment lost 2 bases, leaving 7 bases of the junction unmatched. CDR3 length equals 15 residues. The CDR3 sequence: CASSQTGQGRYGYTF. The DNA read from the CDR3 is TGTGCCAGCAGCCAAACCGGACAGGGAAGATATGGC.

A remark on this clone: The read ends 3 residues before the CDR3 terminus; that terminus is restored from the germline J gene. The chain couples TRBV19 to TRBJ2-2; weak D call: TRBD2 (5 bases). Trimming shortened V by 9 bases and J by 3 bases, and 14 bases separated the two germline ends. Germline values: CDR1 LNHDA, CDR2 SQIVND (reference sequence). The CDR3 sequence is 14 residues long. The CDR3 loop reads CASSHTGYTGELFF. The part of the CDR3 DNA that was read is TGTGCCAGCTCACACACGGGGTACACCGGGGAG.

Details on this clone: The read comes to an end 3 residues before the CDR3 does, leaving the germline J gene to fill in the end. V gene TRBV28 combines with J gene TRBJ2-1, with 7 bases aligning to TRBD2. The J segment lost 2 bases and the V segment lost 2 bases, leaving 3 bases of the junction unmatched. CDR3 length: 15 amino acids. CDR1 is MDHEN and CDR2 is SYDVKM in the germline V gene. CDR3 sequence reads: CASSLAGVPYNEQFF. The CDR3 bases that were read are TGTGCCAGCAGTTTAGCGGGAGTTCCCTACAATGAG. Combining the CDR3 with reference TRBV28 and TRBJ2-1 gives the whole variable domain DVKVTQSSRYLVKRTGEKVFLECVQDMDHENMFWYRQDPGLGLRLIYFSYDVKMKEKGDIPEGYSVSREKKERFSLILESASTNQTSMYLCASSLAGVPYNEQFFGPGTRLTVL.

CDR3: CASSIVETGGGETQYF. The CDR3 bases that were read are TGTGCCAGTAGTATAGTCGAGACAGGGGGCGGAGAGACG. The chain uses TRBV19 and TRBJ2-3; TRBD1 matches 10 bases. The read stops 3 residues short of the end of the CDR3; the missing end is completed from the germline J gene. The CDR3 spans 16 residues. CDR1 and CDR2 (germline): LNHDA, SQIVND (reference sequence).

Turning to this clone: The read terminates 3 residues ahead of where the CDR3 ends, so the germline J gene completes it. The chain uses TRBV7-6 and TRBJ2-1; possibly TRBD1 for D (7 bases). This CDR3 contains 16 residues. In germline, CDR1 is SGHVS, CDR2 FNYEAQ. V was pared by 5 bases and J by 6 bases, with 20 bases between. The CDR3 DNA, read in part, is TGTGCCAGCAGCCCCCCGGAGGGGGCAATAGGCAATGAG. Protein product: CASSPPEGAIGNE. The complete CDR3 protein is CASSPPEGAIGNEQFF.

Regarding this clone: With the read ending 3 residues before the CDR3 end, the germline J gene is used to fill in that end. This chain connects TRBV10-1 to TRBJ2-2; 8 bases match TRBD2. Looked up from germline, CDR1 is WNHNN and CDR2 is SYGVQD (reference sequence). The CDR3 is made up of 14 amino acids. After removal of 5 bases from V and 5 bases from J, the junction contained 4 bases not matched to a gene. CDR3 sequence reads: CASSQGLETGELFF. The DNA read from the CDR3 is TGCGCCAGCAGTCAGGGACTAGAGACCGGGGAG.

About this clone itself: The CDR3 extends 3 residues past the end of the read, so its final part is completed from the germline J gene. The rearrangement joins TRBV9 to TRBJ2-6; weak D call: TRBD2 (5 bases). The CDR3 consists of 15 residues. Deletions cut 2 bases from V and 0 bases from J, with 6 bases between. The germline CDR1 and CDR2 sequences are SGDLS and YYNGEE. The CDR3 spells CASSVRGSGANVLTF. The DNA read from the CDR3 is TGTGCCAGCAGCGTTCGGGGCTCTGGGGCCAACGTC.

CDR3 sequence: CAWSASGLLKGGEQFF. Partial CDR3 DNA: TGTGCCTGGAGTGCTTCGGGACTTCTAAAGGGTGGTGAG. The rearrangement joins TRBV30 to TRBJ2-1; perhaps TRBD2 as D (6 bases). The read stops 3 residues short of the end of the CDR3; the missing end is completed from the germline J gene. The V gene lost 1 base and the J gene lost 9 bases, with 22 bases spanning the gap. The germline gives CDR1 GTSNPN, CDR2 SVGIG (reference sequence). The CDR3 totals 16 residues.

Concerning this clone: The read falls 3 residues short of the CDR3 end, and the missing part is taken from the germline J gene. The rearrangement uses TRBV7-9 and TRBJ1-1, with 8 bases lining up with TRBD1. The CDR3 sequence is 15 residues long. V lost 6 bases to trimming and J lost 0 bases; unmatched junction nucleotides: 6. CDR1 is SEHNR and CDR2 is FQNEAQ in the germline V gene (reference sequence). CDR3 in amino acids: CASRDREVVNTEAFF. CDR3 bases read: TGTGCCAGCAGGGACAGGGAAGTAGTGAACACTGAA.

As concerns this clone: The sequence runs out 3 residues before the end of the CDR3; the remainder is reconstructed from the germline J gene. This chain uses TRBV7-9 with TRBJ2-3; TRBD2 matches 8 bases. V trimming: 1 base; J trimming: 6 bases; junction bases outside the gene matches: 3. The germline CDR1 and CDR2 sequences are SEHNR and FQNEAQ (reference sequence). There are 14 residues in the CDR3. The covered CDR3 bases are TGTGCCAGCAGCTTAGGCAGCGGGGGCGATACG. It is translated as CASSLGSGGDT. The whole CDR3 sequence is CASSLGSGGDTQYF.

Note on this clone: Sequencing ends 3 residues short of the CDR3 end; the germline J gene provides the rest. The chain employs TRBV6-2 or TRBV6-3 and TRBJ2-3, with 10 bases that match TRBD2. The ends lost 4 bases at V and 3 bases at J; junction bases unmatched: 10. The CDR3 is made up of 17 amino acids. Germline V gene data show CDR1 as MNHEY and CDR2 as SVGEGT. CDR3 sequence reads: CASSFGFKAGGTDTQYF. The CDR3 bases that were read are TGTGCCAGCAGTTTTGGATTTAAAGCGGGAGGGACAGATACG.

The sequenced part of the CDR3 DNA is TGTGCCAGCAGCTTATTCGATCCAGGGGGCAGTGGC. It encodes CASSLFDPGGSG. The whole CDR3 protein reads CASSLFDPGGSGYTF. This chain joins TRBV7-2 and TRBJ1-2; 8 positions agree with TRBD1. The observed sequence ends 3 residues before the CDR3 terminus, with the missing tail filled in from the germline J gene. The CDR3 totals 15 residues. Germline V CDR1 and CDR2: SGHTA, FQGNSA. V was clipped by 2 bases and J by 7 bases; unmatched bases: 9. Variable domain in full (rest from reference TRBV7-2 and TRBJ1-2): GAGVSQSPSNKVTEKGKDVELRCDPISGHTALYWYRQSLGQGLEFLIYFQGNSAPDKSGLPSDRFSAERTGGSVSTLTIQRTQQEDSAVYLCASSLFDPGGSGYTFGSGTRLTVV.

Concerning this clone: Sequencing ends 3 residues short of the CDR3 end; the germline J gene provides the rest. V gene TRBV6-2 or TRBV6-3 combines with J gene TRBJ1-5; no reliable D call. Trimming removed 2 bases from V and 5 bases from J, with 13 bases in between. CDR1 MNHEY and CDR2 SVGEGT come from the germline V gene. The CDR3 contains 15 residues. The CDR3 is CASSYRAQVHQPQHF. The covered CDR3 bases are TGTGCCAGCAGTTACAGGGCGCAGGTTCATCAGCCC.

A word on this clone: The DNA ends 3 residues before the CDR3 does, and the rest of the CDR3 is filled in from the germline J gene. The V call is TRBV19, the J call TRBJ1-2, with 8 bases identical to TRBD1. The germline gives CDR1 LNHDA, CDR2 SQIVND (reference sequence). CDR3 length equals 15 residues. V gave up 5 bases and J gave up 5 bases; unmatched junction bases: 10. The CDR3 region is CASSDGGTGGYGYTF. The sequenced part of the CDR3 DNA is TGTGCCAGTAGTGATGGCGGGACAGGTGGATATGGC.

Regarding this clone: The read is 3 residues too short to cover the CDR3 end, so that end is filled in from the germline J gene. The rearrangement links TRBV5-1 to TRBJ2-5; 14 bases line up with TRBD2. V lost 0 bases and J lost 2; bases outside the gene matches: 3. Germline lookup yields CDR1 SGHRS and CDR2 YFSETQ. The CDR3 spans 17 residues. CDR3 amino acids: CASSLGLAGGQQETQYF. The sequenced CDR3 bases are TGCGCCAGCAGCTTGGGACTAGCGGGGGGGCAACAAGAGACC.